The table lists the clone carrying this TCR beta chain with many counts. Its antigen is as yet unknown. A 3' RACE protocol on RNA, with unique molecular identifiers, produced the TCR library. TCRdb re-called the 3' RACE reads with MiXCR, one entry per CDR3 protein. The profile covers some 90,000 distinct CDR3 sequences, with around 6.9% appearing a single time and about 1.1% taken by the ten largest. The data stem from a study of HIV-infected children after antiretroviral therapy interruption. Study as a whole: In continuous treatment, analyzed samples were from weeks 0, 48 and 150.

Stated treatment: PENTA 11 planned treatment interruption arm or continuous ART arm. Naive CD4+ CD45RA+ CD45RO- T cells were sorted from thawed PBMCs. V was shortened by 2 bases and J by 11 bases, with 15 bases between the two germline ends. This CDR3 is built from 12 residues. Germline loops: CDR1 GTSNPN, CDR2 SVGIG (reference sequence). Study results and caveats: Naive CD4+ CDR3 sharing between time points fell after interruption began.

The sample was CD45RA+ CD4+ T cells from PBMCs, pooled from several time points, taken from a donor given antiretroviral therapy, either interrupted or continuous. Subset given: naive CD4+ CD45RA+ CD45RO- T cells. The gene calls are TRBV30 and TRBJ1-1; no reliable D call. This sequence originates from a pool of human donors with HIV. CDR3 DNA: TGTGCCTGGAGTCAGTATCTTGTAGAGGCTTTCTTT. This gives the protein CAWSQYLVEAFF.